This T cell receptor (beta chain) was sequenced during a study of cytomegalovirus exposure and HLA in healthy donors. Both 60 Vbeta primers and 13 Jbeta primers went into the PCR. Produced via immunoSEQ multiplex PCR; TCRdb's table is partial and in-frame only. The table records roughly 200,000 clones, 87% of them present only once. Trimming removed 5 bases at V and 6 bases at J, with 11 bases between. Germline CDR1 reads SGHTA; CDR2 reads FQGTGA. CDR3 length: 14 amino acids. This chain connects TRBV7-3 to TRBJ1-6; D is undetermined. The sample consisted of PBMCs. The receptor was derived from a boy aged 2 to 10 in good health and CMV-seronegative. CDR3 protein: CASSTTGINSPLHF. In nucleotides, the CDR3 is TGTGCCAGCAGCACGACGGGAATTAATTCACCCCTCCACTTT.